This TCR beta chain was documented in a study of cytomegalovirus exposure and HLA in healthy donors. At the level of the study: A subsequent analysis reported that the roughly 130 validation repertoires were produced on the same platform that had also been used for the 600 to 800 first-cohort repertoires.

TCRdb's copy holds only in-frame clones and misses some; the assay was immunoSEQ multiplex PCR. This table holds tens of thousands of clones, about 95% found once. CDR1 is SQVTM, CDR2 ANQGSEA, per germline. This CDR3 has 15 residues. Trimming cost V 4 bases and J 4 bases; bases outside gene matches: 8. Whole-study findings and limits: The tendency of first-cohort TCR clusters to co-occur in the 100 to 150 validation repertoires was identified by a subsequent analysis. Specificity of a few CMV-associated chains for CMV antigens was verified in vitro. Some TCR beta chains (about 170 of them) were listed as cytomegalovirus-associated.

Concerning this clone: Its target is unknown.

The sequence derives from a man between 18 and 35 years old in good health and CMV-seronegative. The sequenced material came from PBMCs. The rearrangement joins TRBV29-1 to TRBJ2-1, with 9 bases lining up with TRBD2. The CDR3: CSVVTGLAGYNEQFF. In DNA, the CDR3 is TGCAGCGTTGTTACGGGACTAGCAGGTTACAATGAGCAGTTCTTC.